The source of this TCR beta chain is a study of beta chain features in type 1 diabetes. V was trimmed by 2 bases and J by 0 bases, leaving 12 bases between them. The CDR3 is 16 residues long. The germline CDR1 and CDR2 sequences are SGHRS and YFSETQ. The study reverse transcribed the entire isolated RNA, so it sequenced expressed TCRB transcripts. TCRdb keeps only in-frame clones here, not all; method: immunoSEQ multiplex PCR. The profile covers roughly 230,000 clones, with roughly 9.6% appearing a single time and 0.034% taken by the ten largest. This sequence was found in a woman aged 18-35 years in good health. The sample taken for sequencing was naive CD4+ T cells from blood. V gene TRBV5-1 combines with J gene TRBJ1-3; D possibly corresponds to TRBD1 (6 bases). This CDR3 is CASSFGDRFSGNTIYF. In DNA form, the CDR3 reads TGCGCCAGCAGCTTCGGAGACAGGTTCTCTGGAAACACCATATATTTT.